This passage covers 25 T cell receptor beta chains from one sample sequenced in a study of siplizumab effects on memory and regulatory T cells. TCRdb keeps only in-frame clones here, not all; method: immunoSEQ multiplex PCR. This table has 99,000 or so clones, about 93% appearing once. Sample: non-Treg CD4+ T cells sorted from blood. Every receptor here comes from a human donor in good health.

The chain carries TRBV7-8 and TRBJ2-3; no firm D call. Germline V gives CDR1 SGHVS, CDR2 FQNEAQ. Trimming pared 3 bases from V and 0 bases from J, leaving 16 bases between. CDR3 size: 17 residues. The CDR3 reads CASSFYRTTTSTDTQYF. The CDR3 DNA sequence: TGTGCCAGCAGCTTTTATCGGACCACAACTAGCACAGATACGCAGTATTTT.

This chain connects TRBV9 to TRBJ1-3, with D hard to call. This CDR3 is 14 amino acids long. CDR1 and CDR2 from the germline V gene are SGDLS and YYNGEE. Trimming removed 4 bases from V and 1 base from J, with 9 bases in between. CDR3 nucleotide sequence: TGTGCCAGCAGCCAAGTCAGGTCTGGAAACACCATATATTTT. This encodes CASSQVRSGNTIYF.

The chain uses TRBV7-9 and TRBJ1-1; TRBD1 might be the D (6 bases). This CDR3 has 16 residues. Germline V lookup: CDR1 SEHNR, CDR2 FQNEAQ (reference sequence). With 1 base removed from V and 4 bases from J, the gap between germline ends came to 16 bases. In nucleotides, the CDR3 is TGTGCCAGCAGCTTAGAGTGGGGTCGGACAGTCACTGAAGCTTTCTTT. It yields the protein CASSLEWGRTVTEAFF.

This chain uses TRBV14 with TRBJ2-2; D not certain. Germline CDR1 is SGHDN and CDR2 is FVKESK. V lost 1 base, J lost 5 bases, and 14 bases lay in between. CDR3 length: 16 residues. Here the CDR3 reads CASSQVRWGKTGELFF. CDR3 DNA: TGTGCCAGCAGCCAAGTACGGTGGGGAAAAACCGGGGAGCTGTTTTTT.

The V call is TRBV19, the J call TRBJ1-3; possibly TRBD1 for D (5 bases). V was pared by 10 bases and J by 5 bases, with 18 bases between. The CDR3 consists of 14 residues. Germline V CDR1 and CDR2: LNHDA, SQIVND (reference sequence). CDR3 nucleotide sequence: TGTGCCACTATCCCCGGGACGGTCCGAAACACCATATATTTT. It codes for CATIPGTVRNTIYF.

V is TRBV5-1 and J is TRBJ2-7; TRBD1 is a possible D gene (6 bases). V dropped 4 bases and J dropped 3 bases, with 8 bases sitting between them. There are 12 residues in the CDR3. The germline V gene encodes CDR1 SGHRS and CDR2 YFSETQ. The CDR3 nucleotides are TGCGCCAGCAGCCCGGACAGCTACGAGCAGTACTTC. The encoded protein is CASSPDSYEQYF.

The V call is TRBV7-2, the J call TRBJ1-1, with no clear D. The germline V gene has CDR1 SGHTA and CDR2 FQGNSA. V lost 3 bases and J 5 bases, leaving 7 bases between the germline ends. CDR3 length: 12 residues. The CDR3 sequence: CASSLTLTEAFF. DNA for the CDR3: TGTGCCAGCAGCTTGACCTTGACTGAAGCTTTCTTT. Full variable domain (rest looked up from reference TRBV7-2 and TRBJ1-1): GAGVSQSPSNKVTEKGKDVELRCDPISGHTALYWYRQSLGQGLEFLIYFQGNSAPDKSGLPSDRFSAERTGGSVSTLTIQRTQQEDSAVYLCASSLTLTEAFFGQGTRLTVV.

This clone was counted once. The chain joins TRBV27 to TRBJ2-7, with 9 bases fitting TRBD1. The CDR3 contains 15 residues. J was trimmed by 5 bases and V by 5 bases; bases with no gene match: 10. The germline CDR1 and CDR2 sequences are MNHEY and SMNVEV (reference sequence). CDR3 sequence reads: CASSPPRQGVHEQYF. CDR3 DNA sequence: TGTGCCAGCAGTCCTCCCCGACAGGGGGTACACGAGCAGTACTTC.

The chain employs TRBV4-2 and TRBJ2-2; tentatively, D is TRBD1 (6 bases). CDR3 length: 16 amino acids. CDR1 LGHNA and CDR2 YNFKEQ come from the germline V gene. Trimming cost V 3 bases and J 7 bases, with 18 bases left between them. CDR3 region: CASSQGASGWGGELFF. DNA for the CDR3: TGTGCCAGCAGCCAGGGGGCCTCTGGGTGGGGCGGGGAGCTGTTTTTT.

The V gene is TRBV21-1, the J gene TRBJ1-2. TRBV21-1 is reported as a pseudogene. The CDR3 is made up of 14 amino acids. CDR3 residues: CASSNRGRARGYTF. CDR3 nucleotide sequence: TGTGCCAGCAGCAATCGGGGCAGGGCTCGTGGCTACACCTTC.

The chain couples TRBV5-5 to TRBJ2-5; TRBD1 or TRBD2 may be the D gene (6 bases each). Germline assignment: CDR1 SGHKS and CDR2 YYEKEE (reference sequence). V was clipped by 4 bases and J by 0 bases, with 13 bases between them. This CDR3 has 15 residues. The CDR3 region is CASSARGAYQETQYF. The DNA for the CDR3 is TGTGCCAGCAGCGCGAGGGGGGCCTACCAAGAGACCCAGTACTTC.

J is TRBJ1-2 and V is TRBV4-1; D is undetermined. Deletions cut 0 bases from V and 9 bases from J, with 14 bases between. The CDR3 extends over 14 amino acids. Germline CDR1 and CDR2: MGHRA and YSYEKL. The CDR3 spells CASSQDAVTSSYTF. DNA of the CDR3: TGCGCCAGCAGCCAAGATGCCGTCACGTCTAGCTACACCTTC.

This clone showed up just once. V usage is TRBV28 and J usage is TRBJ2-2, with D perhaps matching TRBD1 (5 bases). V dropped 8 bases and J dropped 4 bases, with 20 bases sitting between them. The CDR3 runs to 16 residues. Looked up from germline, CDR1 is MDHEN and CDR2 is SYDVKM. CDR3 amino acids: CASLSLGPSATGELFF. The CDR3 region has the DNA TGTGCCAGCCTGAGCCTGGGGCCGTCGGCCACCGGGGAGCTGTTTTTT.

V is TRBV11-2 and J is TRBJ2-7, with D possibly being TRBD1 or TRBD2 (5 bases each). Looked up from germline, CDR1 is SGHAT and CDR2 is FQNNGV. CDR3 length: 13 residues. V dropped 5 bases and J dropped 6 bases, with 14 bases sitting between them. Here the CDR3 reads CASSDFRGGEQYF. As DNA, the CDR3 is TGTGCCAGCAGCGATTTCCGGGGCGGCGAGCAGTACTTC.

The chain has TRBV4-1 and TRBJ2-1; 9 bases map to TRBD2. CDR3 size: 16 residues. The V gene's germline CDR1 is MGHRA and CDR2 YSYEKL. J was trimmed by 6 bases and V by 3 bases; bases with no gene match: 9. CDR3: CASSQASGRWGNEQFF. CDR3 sequence (DNA): TGCGCCAGCAGCCAGGCCAGCGGGAGGTGGGGCAATGAGCAGTTCTTC.

The chain combines TRBV19 with TRBJ2-3; 7 nucleotides align to TRBD2. The CDR3 spans 17 residues. The germline gives CDR1 LNHDA, CDR2 SQIVND (reference sequence). J gave up 4 bases and V 5 bases, and 15 bases lay outside the gene matches. The CDR3 DNA follows: TGTGCCAGTAGTTCCATCAGGCCCGGGAGCGGGGCAGATACGCAGTATTTT. Translating it yields CASSSIRPGSGADTQYF.

V and J are TRBV9 and TRBJ2-7; D is ambiguous. This CDR3 has 13 amino acids. V lost 2 bases and J 2 bases, leaving 8 bases between the germline ends. Per germline, CDR1 SGDLS and CDR2 YYNGEE. CDR3 in amino acids: CASSVGHPYEQYF. The CDR3 coding sequence is TGTGCCAGCAGCGTGGGCCATCCCTACGAGCAGTACTTC.

The chain links TRBV5-4 to TRBJ1-1; TRBD1 aligns across 7 bases. The ends lost 0 bases at V and 0 bases at J; junction bases unmatched: 14. The germline V gene has CDR1 SGHNT and CDR2 YYREEE (reference sequence). The CDR3 runs to 19 residues. The CDR3 spells CASSLDNTGAVRLNTEAFF. The CDR3 bases are TGTGCCAGCAGCTTGGACAACACAGGGGCCGTACGTTTGAACACTGAAGCTTTCTTT.

The chain uses TRBV5-1 and TRBJ1-5; the match to TRBD1 covers 7 bases. V was clipped by 5 bases and J by 5 bases; unmatched bases: 7. There are 14 residues in the CDR3. Germline CDR1 and CDR2: SGHRS and YFSETQ. In nucleotides, the CDR3 is TGCGCCAGCAGTCCGGGGACAGACCATCAGCCCCAGCATTTT. Its protein is CASSPGTDHQPQHF.

The chain uses TRBV9 and TRBJ2-3; 7 bases match TRBD1. This CDR3 spans 18 amino acids. J gave up 3 bases and V 2 bases, and 15 bases lay outside the gene matches. Germline CDR1 is SGDLS and CDR2 is YYNGEE. CDR3 loop: CASSVLPGTEVVTDTQYF. CDR3 in DNA: TGTGCCAGCAGCGTCCTCCCGGGGACAGAGGTGGTGACAGATACGCAGTATTTT.

The V call is TRBV7-3, the J call TRBJ1-2; possible D gene TRBD1, 6 bases. V was clipped by 3 bases and J by 8 bases, with 19 bases between them. Germline assignment: CDR1 SGHTA and CDR2 FQGTGA. The CDR3 runs 15 residues. The CDR3 DNA follows: TGTGCCAGCAGCTTGAGCCGGACAGCGACCGGAGGCTACACCTTC. This sequence encodes CASSLSRTATGGYTF.

This chain joins TRBV28 and TRBJ2-7; 11 bases align to TRBD2. Germline-derived CDR1 and CDR2 are MDHEN and SYDVKM. Losses at the gene ends were 7 bases for V and 0 bases for J; bases not matched to a gene: 5. The CDR3 length is 15 residues. This chain's CDR3 is CASTTTSGASYEQYF. The CDR3 bases are TGTGCCAGCACCACGACTAGCGGGGCCTCCTACGAGCAGTACTTC.

The chain has TRBV7-2 and TRBJ2-7; 8 bases fit TRBD1. The V and J ends lost 3 bases and 6 bases, in that order; junction bases with no gene match: 7. Germline V gene lookup returns CDR1 SGHTA and CDR2 FQGNSA. This CDR3 has 14 amino acids. CDR3 residues: CASSLDRVSAEQYF. DNA of the CDR3: TGTGCCAGCAGCTTGGACAGGGTATCTGCCGAGCAGTACTTC.

V and J are TRBV18 and TRBJ2-7; D unresolved. Germline V lookup: CDR1 KGHSH, CDR2 LQKENI. The CDR3 sequence is 13 residues long. V lost 4 bases and J 3 bases, leaving 10 bases between the germline ends. The CDR3 DNA sequence: TGTGCCAGCTCACGCACTGGCGGCTACGAGCAGTACTTC. Its translation: CASSRTGGYEQYF.

The chain links TRBV29-1 to TRBJ1-5; 7 bases are shared with TRBD1. Germline V gene lookup returns CDR1 SQVTM and CDR2 ANQGSEA. V shed 4 bases and J 4 bases; nucleotides not matched to a gene: 1. This CDR3 spans 12 amino acids. The CDR3 here is CSVGDRNQPQHF. As DNA, the CDR3 is TGCAGCGTTGGGGACAGAAATCAGCCCCAGCATTTT.